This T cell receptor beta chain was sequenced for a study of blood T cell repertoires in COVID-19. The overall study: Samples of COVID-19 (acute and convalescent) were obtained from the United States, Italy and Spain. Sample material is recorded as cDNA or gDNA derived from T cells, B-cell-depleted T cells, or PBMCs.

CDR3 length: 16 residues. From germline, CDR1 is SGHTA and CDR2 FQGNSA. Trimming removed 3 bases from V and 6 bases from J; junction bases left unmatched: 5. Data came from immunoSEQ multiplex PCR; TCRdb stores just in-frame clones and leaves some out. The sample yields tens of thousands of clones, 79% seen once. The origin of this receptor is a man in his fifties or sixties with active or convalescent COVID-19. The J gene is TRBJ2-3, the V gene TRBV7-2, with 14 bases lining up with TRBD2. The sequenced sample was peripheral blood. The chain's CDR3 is CASSFSTSGGADTQYF. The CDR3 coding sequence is TGTGCCAGCAGCTTTTCGACTAGCGGGGGGGCGGATACGCAGTATTTT.